Below, 23 T cell receptor beta chains from the same sample are listed, as sequenced in a study of radiation and T cells in renal cell carcinoma. Using immunoSEQ multiplex PCR, the repertoire was profiled, and TCRdb retains in-frame clones only, with some absent. Of 120,000 or so clones in the sample, roughly four fifths were seen once. Time point given: blood 2 weeks post-SBRT. The treatment was: 15 Gy SBRT to primary tumor, nephrectomy 4 weeks later. The source material was blood, sampled from a patient whose treatment included radiotherapy and nephrectomy. The source of these receptors is a man aged 50 to 60 with renal cell carcinoma.

The count of this clone is one. The chain employs TRBV14 and TRBJ2-5, with TRBD2 matching 11 bases. Germline V gives CDR1 SGHDN, CDR2 FVKESK. The V segment lost 3 bases and the J segment 5 bases; nucleotides outside the gene matches: 8. The CDR3 has 16 residues. Written as DNA, the CDR3 is TGTGCCAGCAGCCACTTACTAGCGGGAGTCGTGGAGACCCAGTACTTC. Protein: CASSHLLAGVVETQYF.

This clone was picked up one time. Mismatch with germline at one junction end may stem from a read error. Other DNA sequences within the sample encode an identical CDR3. The chain links TRBV25-1 to TRBJ1-4, with D possibly being TRBD1 (6 bases). The CDR3 is 15 residues long. Germline V gives CDR1 MGHDK, CDR2 SYGVNS. CDR3 nucleotide sequence: TGTGCCAGCAGTGACTTTTCCCGAGGGGGTGAAAAGCTGTTTTTT. Amino acids: CASSDFSRGGEKLFF.

The chain combines TRBV18 with TRBJ1-2; TRBD1 matches at 7 bases. From germline, CDR1 is KGHSH and CDR2 LQKENI. V lost 6 bases to trimming and J lost 5 bases; unmatched junction nucleotides: 6. The CDR3 is made up of 13 amino acids. Written as DNA, the CDR3 is TGTGCCAGCTCCCAAGACAGGGATTATGGCTACACCTTC. Translated, it gives CASSQDRDYGYTF.

The chain joins TRBV30 to TRBJ2-1; 7 bases fit TRBD2. CDR3 length equals 15 residues. The germline gives CDR1 GTSNPN, CDR2 SVGIG (reference sequence). The ends lost 2 bases at V and 5 bases at J; junction bases unmatched: 9. In nucleotides, the CDR3 is TGTGCCTGGAGTTCCCGCGGGAGTTTAGACAATGAGCAGTTCTTC. Its protein is CAWSSRGSLDNEQFF.

This clone was detected once. The rearrangement links TRBV7-2 to TRBJ1-1; D not certain. The germline V gene has CDR1 SGHTA and CDR2 FQGNSA. This CDR3 spans 16 amino acids. V dropped 0 bases and J dropped 0 bases, with 11 bases sitting between them. The CDR3 is CASSLAGRHMNTEAFF. DNA for the CDR3: TGTGCCAGCAGCTTAGCTGGGCGGCACATGAACACTGAAGCTTTCTTT.

V gene TRBV10-2 combines with J gene TRBJ1-5; TRBD1 matches at 10 bases. V lost 5 bases and J lost 0; bases outside the gene matches: 7. CDR3 length: 17 amino acids. Per germline, CDR1 WSHSY and CDR2 SAAADI. CDR3 nucleotide sequence: TGCGCCAGCAGTCCACCGGGACAGGGGTATAGCAATCAGCCCCAGCATTTT. It encodes CASSPPGQGYSNQPQHF.

This rearrangement joins TRBV28 to TRBJ1-2; no reliable D call. Germline lookup yields CDR1 MDHEN and CDR2 SYDVKM. The CDR3 runs to 13 residues. Trimming took off 3 bases at V and 4 bases at J, with 9 bases between the two ends. The CDR3 sequence: CASSFWRVYGYTF. CDR3 bases: TGTGCCAGCAGTTTCTGGAGAGTCTATGGCTACACCTTC.

This sequence joins TRBV29-1 and TRBJ2-5, with D tentatively TRBD1 (7 bases). Trimming stripped 7 bases from V and 4 bases from J, with 13 bases between. The CDR3 covers 12 residues. CDR1 SQVTM and CDR2 ANQGSEA come from the germline V gene. The CDR3 sequence: CSARQGGETQYF. DNA for the CDR3: TGCAGCGCCCGACAGGGAGGAGAGACCCAGTACTTC.

The chain employs TRBV10-3 and TRBJ1-1; TRBD1 is a possible D gene (6 bases). V was cut by 0 bases and J by 0 bases, with 8 bases left in between. CDR1 and CDR2 from the germline V gene are ENHRY and SYGVKD. The CDR3 runs to 15 residues. CDR3 sequence: CAISESRTVNTEAFF. The CDR3 bases are TGTGCCATCAGTGAGTCAAGGACAGTGAACACTGAAGCTTTCTTT.

This clone is a singleton in its sample. The chain has TRBV4-2 and TRBJ2-7; D may be TRBD1 (8 bases). The CDR3 is 18 residues long. Germline CDR1 LGHNA, CDR2 YNFKEQ. V was shortened by 4 bases and J by 0 bases, with 22 bases between the two germline ends. CDR3 protein: CASSLRDRLAETSYEQYF. The CDR3 DNA follows: TGTGCCAGCAGCCTACGGGACAGGCTAGCGGAAACCTCCTACGAGCAGTACTTC.

The chain recombines TRBV19 with TRBJ2-5; a possible D gene is TRBD1 (6 bases). The CDR3 runs to 14 residues. Trimming removed 3 bases at V and 2 bases at J, with 10 bases between. CDR1 is LNHDA and CDR2 is SQIVND in the germline V gene (reference sequence). CDR3 residues: CASSIGQLQETQYF. CDR3 sequence (DNA): TGTGCCAGTAGTATTGGACAGTTACAAGAGACCCAGTACTTC. The entire variable domain, with the rest obtained from reference TRBV19 and TRBJ2-5, is as follows: DGGITQSPKYLFRKEGQNVTLSCEQNLNHDAMYWYRQDPGQGLRLIYYSQIVNDFQKGDIAEGYSVSREKKESFPLTVTSAQKNPTAFYLCASSIGQLQETQYFGPGTRLLVL.

This chain links TRBV29-1 with TRBJ2-5, with D possibly being TRBD2 (7 bases). Trimming left V 7 bases short and J 5 bases short, with 17 bases between. The CDR3 runs to 13 residues. Germline-derived CDR1 and CDR2 are SQVTM and ANQGSEA. This CDR3 is CSGREGGGETQYF. CDR3 nucleotides: TGCAGCGGCCGTGAGGGCGGGGGCGAGACCCAGTACTTC.

The rearrangement uses TRBV18 and TRBJ1-1, with a tentative D call TRBD1 (5 bases). Looked up from germline, CDR1 is KGHSH and CDR2 is LQKENI. The CDR3 sequence is 13 residues long. The ends were cut back, 0 bases at V and 8 bases at J, with 10 bases in the middle. CDR3 sequence (DNA): TGTGCCAGCTCACCACCCGGGACGGGAGAAGCTTTCTTT. This translates into CASSPPGTGEAFF.

This chain joins TRBV10-3 and TRBJ1-4; 7 nucleotides agree with TRBD1. Germline loops: CDR1 ENHRY, CDR2 SYGVKD. The CDR3 runs 15 residues. The V segment lost 3 bases and the J segment 7 bases; nucleotides outside the gene matches: 8. The CDR3 bases are TGTGCCATCAGTGACGTGACAGGGAGGGCTGAAAAACTGTTTTTT. Its translation is CAISDVTGRAEKLFF.

The chain couples TRBV28 to TRBJ1-5, with TRBD1 identical over 10 bases. The CDR3 length is 14 residues. V lost 3 bases, J lost 4 bases, and 0 bases stayed unmatched. Germline CDR1 and CDR2: MDHEN and SYDVKM. The CDR3 here is CASSLDRGNQPQHF. CDR3 DNA: TGTGCCAGCAGTTTGGACAGGGGGAATCAGCCCCAGCATTTT. The full variable domain, in which reference TRBV28 and TRBJ1-5 provide the parts outside the CDR3, is DVKVTQSSRYLVKRTGEKVFLECVQDMDHENMFWYRQDPGLGLRLIYFSYDVKMKEKGDIPEGYSVSREKKERFSLILESASTNQTSMYLCASSLDRGNQPQHFGDGTRLSIL.

The J gene is TRBJ2-1, the V gene TRBV5-1, with TRBD2 matching 7 bases. CDR3 length: 15 residues. Germline trimming cut 5 bases from V and 0 bases from J; bases unmatched to any gene: 5. Germline CDR1 SGHRS, CDR2 YFSETQ. DNA for the CDR3: TGCGCCAGCAGATCTAGCGGTATCTCCTACAATGAGCAGTTCTTC. It is translated as CASRSSGISYNEQFF.

The chain carries TRBV4-2 and TRBJ2-2; the D gene is possibly TRBD2 (5 bases). V lost 4 bases and J 4 bases, leaving 13 bases between the germline ends. The CDR3 has 15 residues. Germline V gene lookup returns CDR1 LGHNA and CDR2 YNFKEQ. In DNA form, the CDR3 reads TGTGCCAGCAGCCCCGTTACGGGGATCACCGGGGAGCTGTTTTTT. Residues: CASSPVTGITGELFF.

The rearrangement links TRBV6-5 to TRBJ1-1; D gene uncertain. Trimming left V 3 bases short and J 1 base short, with 9 bases between. The CDR3 spans 14 residues. The germline gives CDR1 MNHEY, CDR2 SVGAGI. The CDR3 protein is CASSYRERNTEAFF. As DNA, the CDR3 is TGTGCCAGCAGTTATCGGGAGAGGAACACTGAAGCTTTCTTT.

The chain couples TRBV19 to TRBJ2-6, with TRBD2 identical over 7 bases. V was pared by 7 bases and J by 2 bases, with 8 bases of the junction left unmatched. The CDR3 extends over 16 amino acids. CDR1 is LNHDA, CDR2 SQIVND, per germline (reference sequence). The CDR3 here is CASNLGGGAGANVLTF. DNA of the CDR3: TGTGCCAGTAACCTCGGGGGAGGGGCTGGGGCCAACGTCCTGACTTTC. Complete variable domain (other parts from reference TRBV19 and TRBJ2-6): DGGITQSPKYLFRKEGQNVTLSCEQNLNHDAMYWYRQDPGQGLRLIYYSQIVNDFQKGDIAEGYSVSREKKESFPLTVTSAQKNPTAFYLCASNLGGGAGANVLTFGAGSRLTVL.

The CDR3 region is CASSRSGQFNQPQHF. For the CDR3, the DNA is TGTGCCAGCAGTAGATCGGGACAGTTCAATCAGCCCCAGCATTTT. This sequence joins TRBV6-1 and TRBJ1-5; 7 positions agree with TRBD1. This CDR3 is 15 amino acids long. V lost 5 bases and J lost 3; bases outside the gene matches: 7. Germline loops: CDR1 MNHNS, CDR2 SASEGT.

This clone showed up just once. The rearrangement links TRBV5-4 to TRBJ2-5; D is perhaps TRBD1 or TRBD2 (5 bases each). Gene TRBJ2-7 matches the end of the DNA better, so the J call may be wrong. Germline assignment: CDR1 SGHNT and CDR2 YYREEE (reference sequence). The CDR3 runs 14 residues. The CDR3 sequence: CATSGLGSSYEQYF. CDR3 nucleotide sequence: TGTGCCACCTCGGGGCTGGGGAGCTCCTACGAGCAGTACTTC.

The J gene is TRBJ1-1, the V gene TRBV18; D not resolved. V lost 2 bases and J lost 5, with 9 bases in between. The CDR3 length is 13 residues. The germline CDR1 and CDR2 sequences are KGHSH and LQKENI. CDR3 sequence: CASSPDMDTEAFF. CDR3 sequence (DNA): TGTGCCAGCTCACCAGATATGGATACTGAAGCTTTCTTT.

The chain combines TRBV6-5 with TRBJ1-3; 7 bases align to TRBD1. Trimming at V came to 4 bases and at J to 1 base, leaving 7 bases not matched to a gene. The V gene's germline CDR1 is MNHEY and CDR2 SVGAGI. CDR3 size: 16 residues. The CDR3 loop reads CASSSDRVPSGNTIYF. DNA for the CDR3: TGTGCCAGCAGTTCCGACAGGGTCCCTTCTGGAAACACCATATATTTT.